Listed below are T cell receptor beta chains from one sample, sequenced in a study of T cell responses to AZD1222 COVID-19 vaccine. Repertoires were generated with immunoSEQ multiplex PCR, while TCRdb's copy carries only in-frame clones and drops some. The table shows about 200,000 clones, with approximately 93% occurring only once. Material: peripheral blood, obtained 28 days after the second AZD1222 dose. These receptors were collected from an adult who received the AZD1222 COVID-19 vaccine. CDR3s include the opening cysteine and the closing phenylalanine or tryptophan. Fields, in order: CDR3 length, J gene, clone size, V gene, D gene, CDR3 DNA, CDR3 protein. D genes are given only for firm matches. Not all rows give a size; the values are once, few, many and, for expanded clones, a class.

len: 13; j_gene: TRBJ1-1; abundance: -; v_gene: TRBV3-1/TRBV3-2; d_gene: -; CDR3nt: TGTGCCAGCAGGGGGGTGAGGGACACTGAAGCTTTCTTT; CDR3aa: CASRGVRDTEAFF
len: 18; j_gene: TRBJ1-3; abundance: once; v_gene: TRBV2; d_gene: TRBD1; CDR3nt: TGTGCCAGCAGTGTCCCGGGACAGGGAAGGGTTCTTAGAAACACCATATATTTT; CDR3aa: CASSVPGQGRVLRNTIYF
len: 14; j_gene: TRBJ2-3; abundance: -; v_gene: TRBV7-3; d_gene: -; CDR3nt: TGTGCCAGCAGCCCGGGCCCGAGCACAGATACGCAGTATTTT; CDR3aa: CASSPGPSTDTQYF
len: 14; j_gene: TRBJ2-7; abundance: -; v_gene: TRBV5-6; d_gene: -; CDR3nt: TGTGCCAGCAGCTTTGGCCGGGTTTCTGGCGAGCAGTACTTC; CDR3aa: CASSFGRVSGEQYF
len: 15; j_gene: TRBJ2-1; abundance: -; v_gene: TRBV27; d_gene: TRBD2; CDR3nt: TGTGCCAGCAGTTTAAGGGCTAGCGGGGGGAATGAGCAGTTCTTC; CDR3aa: CASSLRASGGNEQFF
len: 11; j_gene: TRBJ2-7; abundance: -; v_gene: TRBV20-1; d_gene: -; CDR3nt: TGCAGTGTGGACAGAGCCTACGAGCAGTACTTC; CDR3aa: CSVDRAYEQYF
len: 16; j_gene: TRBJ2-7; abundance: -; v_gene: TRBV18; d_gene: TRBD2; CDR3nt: TGTGCCAGCTCACCTTTGACTAGCGGGGGGGCGGGCGAGCAGTACTTC; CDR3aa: CASSPLTSGGAGEQYF
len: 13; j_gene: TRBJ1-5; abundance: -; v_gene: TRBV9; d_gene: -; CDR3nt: TGTGCCAGCAGCGTAGACCAGGGACAGCCCCAGCATTTT; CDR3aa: CASSVDQGQPQHF
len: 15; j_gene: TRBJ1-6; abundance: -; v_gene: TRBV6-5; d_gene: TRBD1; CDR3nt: TGTGCCAGCAGAGGAGGGGGCTTGTATAATTCACCCCTCCACTTT; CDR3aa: CASRGGGLYNSPLHF
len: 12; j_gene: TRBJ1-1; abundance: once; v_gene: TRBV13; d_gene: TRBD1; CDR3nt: TGTGCCAGCAGTCCGAGACAGGGGGCAGCTTTCTTT; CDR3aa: CASSPRQGAAFF
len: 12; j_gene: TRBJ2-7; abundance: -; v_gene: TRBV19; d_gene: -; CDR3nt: TGTGCCAGTAGTATTGGCGGCTACGAGCAGTACTTC; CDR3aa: CASSIGGYEQYF
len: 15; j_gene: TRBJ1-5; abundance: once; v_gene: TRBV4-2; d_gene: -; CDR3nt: TGTGCCAGCAGCCAATCGGGATCTCCGATTGGGCCCCAGCATTTT; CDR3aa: CASSQSGSPIGPQHF
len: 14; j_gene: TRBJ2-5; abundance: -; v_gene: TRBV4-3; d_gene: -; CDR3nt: TGCGCCAGCAGCCAACAGACGGGCCAAGAGACCCAGTACTTC; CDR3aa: CASSQQTGQETQYF
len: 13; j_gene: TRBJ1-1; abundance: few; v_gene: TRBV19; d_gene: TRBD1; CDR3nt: TGTGCCAGTATAGGGGCAGGGGGACTTGAAGCTTTCTTT; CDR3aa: CASIGAGGLEAFF
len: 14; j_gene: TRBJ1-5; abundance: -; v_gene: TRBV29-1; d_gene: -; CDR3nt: TGCAGCGTTGAAACTGGAAATAGCAATCAGCCCCAGCATTTT; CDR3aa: CSVETGNSNQPQHF
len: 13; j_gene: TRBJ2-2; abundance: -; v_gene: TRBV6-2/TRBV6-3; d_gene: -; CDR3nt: TGTGCCAGCAGCCCACAGGGTCGGGGGGAGCTGTTTTTT; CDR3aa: CASSPQGRGELFF
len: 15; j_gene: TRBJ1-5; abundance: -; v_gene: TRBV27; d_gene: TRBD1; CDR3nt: TGTGCCAGCAGTTTTTCCCCAGGGGGCTTACAGCCCCAGCATTTT; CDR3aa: CASSFSPGGLQPQHF
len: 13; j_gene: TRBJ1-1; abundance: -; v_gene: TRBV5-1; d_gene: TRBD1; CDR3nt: TGCGCCAGCAGCCGAGACAGGGGGGCTGAAGCTTTCTTT; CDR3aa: CASSRDRGAEAFF
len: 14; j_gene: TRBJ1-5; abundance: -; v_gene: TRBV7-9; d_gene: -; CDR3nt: TGTGCCAGCAGCTTAGAAATGGCGTCGGAGCCCCAGCATTTT; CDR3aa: CASSLEMASEPQHF
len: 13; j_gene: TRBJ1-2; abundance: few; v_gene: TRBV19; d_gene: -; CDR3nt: TGTGCCAGTAGTATTTCAGGGCCCGGGGGCTACACCTTC; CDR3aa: CASSISGPGGYTF
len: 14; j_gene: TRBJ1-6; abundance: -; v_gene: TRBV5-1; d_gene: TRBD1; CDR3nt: TGCGCCAGCAGCCCCGGGACAGATAATTCACCCCTCCACTTT; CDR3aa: CASSPGTDNSPLHF
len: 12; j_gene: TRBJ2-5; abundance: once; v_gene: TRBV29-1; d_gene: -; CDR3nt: TGCAGCGTTGGTGGAGCAGGGGAGACCCAGTACTTC; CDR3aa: CSVGGAGETQYF
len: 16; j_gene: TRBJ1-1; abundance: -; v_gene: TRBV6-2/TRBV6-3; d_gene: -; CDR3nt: TGTGCCAGCAGCCCTACGGTTCGGGGGGCGGGCACTGAAGCTTTCTTT; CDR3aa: CASSPTVRGAGTEAFF
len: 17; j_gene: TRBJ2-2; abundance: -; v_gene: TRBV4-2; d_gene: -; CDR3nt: TGTGCCAGCAGCCAAGAGGTACTGGGGCGGGCGGCCGGGGAGCTGTTTTTT; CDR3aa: CASSQEVLGRAAGELFF
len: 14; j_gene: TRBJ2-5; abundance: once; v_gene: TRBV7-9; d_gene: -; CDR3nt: TGTGCCAGCAGCTTACTGGGGGTTCGGGAGACCCAGTACTTC; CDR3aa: CASSLLGVRETQYF
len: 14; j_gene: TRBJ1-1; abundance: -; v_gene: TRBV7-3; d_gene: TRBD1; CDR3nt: TGTGCCAGCAGCTTACTGACAGGGAGCACTGAAGCTTTCTTT; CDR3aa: CASSLLTGSTEAFF
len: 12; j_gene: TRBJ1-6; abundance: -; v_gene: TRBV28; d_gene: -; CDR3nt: TGTGCCAGCAGTCTATCTAATTCACCCCTCCACTTT; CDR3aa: CASSLSNSPLHF
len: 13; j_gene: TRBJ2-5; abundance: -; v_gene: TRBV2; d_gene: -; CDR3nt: TGTGCCAGCAGTGTGGACAGCCAAGAGACCCAGTACTTC; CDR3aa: CASSVDSQETQYF
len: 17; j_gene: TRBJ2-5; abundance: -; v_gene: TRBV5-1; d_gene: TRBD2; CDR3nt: TGCGCCAGCAGCTTGGGCGGGGGAGCCCCGGGAGTGGAGACCCAGTACTTC; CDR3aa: CASSLGGGAPGVETQYF
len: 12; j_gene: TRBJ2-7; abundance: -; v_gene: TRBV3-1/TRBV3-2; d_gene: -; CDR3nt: TGTGCCAGCAGCCAATGGAGGGGCGAGCAGTACTTC; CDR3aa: CASSQWRGEQYF
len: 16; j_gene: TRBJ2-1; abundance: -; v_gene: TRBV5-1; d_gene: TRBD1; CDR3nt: TGCGCCAGCAGCTTGGCTCCTCAGGACAGGTACAATGAGCAGTTCTTC; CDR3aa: CASSLAPQDRYNEQFF
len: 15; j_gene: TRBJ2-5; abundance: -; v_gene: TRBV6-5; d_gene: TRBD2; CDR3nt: TGTGCCAGCAGTTACTCGCGGGGGGGCCGCGAGACCCAGTACTTC; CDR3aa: CASSYSRGGRETQYF
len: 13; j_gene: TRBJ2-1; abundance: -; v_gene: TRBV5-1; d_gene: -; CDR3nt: TGCGCCAGCAGCTTGGTAGGGGACAATGAGCAGTTCTTC; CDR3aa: CASSLVGDNEQFF
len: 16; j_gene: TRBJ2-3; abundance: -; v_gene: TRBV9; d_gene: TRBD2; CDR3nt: TGTGCCAGCAGCGTAGGGACTAGCGGGGGGGCCGATACGCAGTATTTT; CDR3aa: CASSVGTSGGADTQYF
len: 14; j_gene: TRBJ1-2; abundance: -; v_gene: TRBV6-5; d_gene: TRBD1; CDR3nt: TGTGCCAGCAGAGGACAGGCGTCTCTCTATGGCTACACCTTC; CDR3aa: CASRGQASLYGYTF
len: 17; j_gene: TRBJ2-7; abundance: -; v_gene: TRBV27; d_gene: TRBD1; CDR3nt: TGTGCCAGCAGTTTATCGATCGAACAGGGGGGCTCCTACGAGCAGTACTTC; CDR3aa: CASSLSIEQGGSYEQYF
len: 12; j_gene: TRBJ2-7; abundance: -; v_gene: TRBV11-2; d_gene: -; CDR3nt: TGTGCCAGCAGCCACCCCGGCTACGAGCAGTACTTC; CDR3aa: CASSHPGYEQYF
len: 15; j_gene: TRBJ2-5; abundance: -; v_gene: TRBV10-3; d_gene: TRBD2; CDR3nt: TGTGCCATCAGTGAAGTAGCGGGGATACAAGAGACCCAGTACTTC; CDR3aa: CAISEVAGIQETQYF
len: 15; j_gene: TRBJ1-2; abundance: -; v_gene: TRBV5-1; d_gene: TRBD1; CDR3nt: TGCGCCAGCAGCTTGGGGTCGGACAGGGTCTATGGCTACACCTTC; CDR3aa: CASSLGSDRVYGYTF
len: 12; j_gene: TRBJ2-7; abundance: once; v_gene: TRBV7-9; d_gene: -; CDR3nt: TGTGCCAGCAGCCAACAGGACCTGGGGCAGTACTTC; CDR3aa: CASSQQDLGQYF
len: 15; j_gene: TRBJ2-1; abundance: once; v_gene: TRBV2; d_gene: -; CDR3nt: TGTGCCAGCAGTGAAGTGGGGGCCTCCTACAATGAGCAGTTCTTC; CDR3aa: CASSEVGASYNEQFF
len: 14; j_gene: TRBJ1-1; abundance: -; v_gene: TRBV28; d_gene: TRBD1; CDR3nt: TGTGCCAGCAGGACCCGGGACAGAAACACTGAAGCTTTCTTT; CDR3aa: CASRTRDRNTEAFF
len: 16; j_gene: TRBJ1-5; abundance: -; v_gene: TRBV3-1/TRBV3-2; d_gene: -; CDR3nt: TGTGCCAGCAGCCCTTTAGGGGGTTCCGAAAATCAGCCCCAGCATTTT; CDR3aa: CASSPLGGSENQPQHF
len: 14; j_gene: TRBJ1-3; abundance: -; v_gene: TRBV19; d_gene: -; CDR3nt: TGTGCCAGTAGCCCCGGGACCTACGGAAACACCATATATTTT; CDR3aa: CASSPGTYGNTIYF
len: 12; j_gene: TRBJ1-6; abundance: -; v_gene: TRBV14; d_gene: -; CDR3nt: TGTGCCAGCAGCTCCTATAATTCACCCCTCCACTTT; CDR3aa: CASSSYNSPLHF
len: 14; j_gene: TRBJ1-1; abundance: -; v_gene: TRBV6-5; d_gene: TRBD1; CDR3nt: TGTGCCAGCAGCCGGACAGGGATGAACACTGAAGCTTTCTTT; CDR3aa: CASSRTGMNTEAFF
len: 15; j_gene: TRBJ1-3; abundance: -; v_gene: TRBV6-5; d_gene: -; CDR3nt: TGTGCCAGCAGTTACATCGGAGGGGCGGGAAACACCATATATTTT; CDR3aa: CASSYIGGAGNTIYF
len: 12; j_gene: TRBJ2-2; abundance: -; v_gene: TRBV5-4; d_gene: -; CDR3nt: TGTGCCAGCAGCAGTTTGGGCGGGGAGCTGTTTTTT; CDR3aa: CASSSLGGELFF
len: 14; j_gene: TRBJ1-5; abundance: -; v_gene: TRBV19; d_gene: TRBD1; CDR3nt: TGTGCCAGTAGTATTTTGGGACAGAATCAGCCCCAGCATTTT; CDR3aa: CASSILGQNQPQHF
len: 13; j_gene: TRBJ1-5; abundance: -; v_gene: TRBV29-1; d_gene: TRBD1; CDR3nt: TGCAGCGTCTTGACAGGGCTAGACCAGCCCCAGCATTTT; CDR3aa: CSVLTGLDQPQHF
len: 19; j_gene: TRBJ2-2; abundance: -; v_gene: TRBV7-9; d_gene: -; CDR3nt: TGTGCCAGCAGCTCAAAACTAACCTCTAGCGAGACGAACACCGGGGAGCTGTTTTTT; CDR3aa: CASSSKLTSSETNTGELFF
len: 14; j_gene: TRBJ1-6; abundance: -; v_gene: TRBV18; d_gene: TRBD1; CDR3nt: TGTGCCAGCTCAACAAGACAGGGTGATTCACCCCTCCACTTT; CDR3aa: CASSTRQGDSPLHF
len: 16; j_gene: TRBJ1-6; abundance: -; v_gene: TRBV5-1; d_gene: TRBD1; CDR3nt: TGCGCCAGCAGAGGCGGGACAGGGGACAATAATTCACCCCTCCACTTT; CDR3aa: CASRGGTGDNNSPLHF
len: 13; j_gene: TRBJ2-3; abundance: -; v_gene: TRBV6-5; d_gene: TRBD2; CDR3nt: TGTGCCAGCAGAGGGACTAGCGTCGATACGCAGTATTTT; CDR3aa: CASRGTSVDTQYF
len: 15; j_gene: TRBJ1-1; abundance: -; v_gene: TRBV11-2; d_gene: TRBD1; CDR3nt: TGTGCCAGCAGCTTAGAACAGGGGTTGAACACTGAAGCTTTCTTT; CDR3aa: CASSLEQGLNTEAFF